This entry lists 11 T cell receptor beta chains sequenced from one sample in a study of graft-versus-host responses after intestinal transplantation. Profiling relied on immunoSEQ multiplex PCR, and the TCRdb table lists in-frame clones only, not all of them. Altogether roughly 25,000 clones are present, around 82% being singletons, with the ten largest covering around 0.9%. Their recognized antigens are unknown. Sequenced here: unstimulated CD8+ T cells sorted from spleen or lymph node cells, sampled before transplant. The receptor set was obtained from a human donor who was the organ donor for an intestinal transplant.

This chain connects TRBV2 to TRBJ2-4; either TRBD1 or TRBD2 may supply D (5 bases each). Looked up from germline, CDR1 is SNHLY and CDR2 is FYNNEI. This CDR3 has 15 residues. Deletions cut 4 bases from V and 0 bases from J, with 10 bases between. CDR3 DNA: TGTGCCAGCAGTGGGGCCGGGACAGCCAAAAACATTCAGTACTTC. Protein: CASSGAGTAKNIQYF.

The chain carries TRBV5-1 and TRBJ2-3; 9 bases map to TRBD2. There are 17 residues in the CDR3. Unmatched junction bases numbered 11, after V lost 0 bases and J lost 6 bases. CDR1 is SGHRS, CDR2 YFSETQ, per germline. The DNA of the CDR3 is TGCGCCAGCAGCTTGGAAGGGGGACTAGCAAAATGGGATACGCAGTATTTT. It is translated as CASSLEGGLAKWDTQYF.

The CDR3 loop is CASSQARLAGDNEQFF. Written as DNA, the CDR3 is TGTGCCAGCAGCCAAGCCCGACTAGCTGGAGACAATGAGCAGTTCTTC. The chain links TRBV4-2 to TRBJ2-1; TRBD2 matches at 7 bases. CDR1 is LGHNA, CDR2 YNFKEQ, per germline. The CDR3 totals 16 residues. J lost 5 bases, V lost 1 base, and 8 bases had no gene match.

The chain is built from TRBV27 and TRBJ2-1; the match to TRBD2 covers 14 bases. V shed 4 bases and J 1 base; nucleotides not matched to a gene: 3. Germline CDR1 and CDR2: MNHEY and SMNVEV (reference sequence). The CDR3 covers 17 residues. The CDR3 sequence is CASSSGLAGASYNEQFF. The DNA of the CDR3 is TGTGCCAGCAGTTCGGGACTAGCGGGAGCTTCCTACAATGAGCAGTTCTTC.

The V and J genes are TRBV5-1 and TRBJ1-1; the D gene is possibly TRBD1 (5 bases). Germline lookup yields CDR1 SGHRS and CDR2 YFSETQ. V was clipped by 3 bases and J by 5 bases, with 11 bases between them. There are 13 residues in the CDR3. The CDR3 region is CASSWVGATEAFF. The CDR3 DNA reads as TGCGCCAGCAGCTGGGTCGGGGCGACTGAAGCTTTCTTT.

The rearrangement joins TRBV2 to TRBJ1-1; D is unresolved. The CDR3 totals 11 residues. CDR1 is SNHLY and CDR2 is FYNNEI in the germline V gene. V lost 8 bases and J lost 6, with 10 bases in between. The chain's CDR3 is CASDPPAEAFF. CDR3 DNA: TGTGCCAGCGATCCCCCCGCTGAAGCTTTCTTT.

Written as DNA, the CDR3 is TGTGCCACCTTAGGGGGGGGGATGACAGATACGCAGTATTTT. It yields the protein CATLGGGMTDTQYF. The V and J genes are TRBV6-4 and TRBJ2-3; possibly TRBD2 for D (7 bases). V was pared by 10 bases and J by 3 bases, with 17 bases between. The CDR3 extends over 14 amino acids. Per germline, CDR1 MRHNA and CDR2 SNTAGT.

This clone was detected a few times. The genes are TRBV2 and TRBJ2-7; TRBD2 matches 12 bases. Germline lookup yields CDR1 SNHLY and CDR2 FYNNEI. This CDR3 spans 16 amino acids. V shed 5 bases, J shed 4 bases, and the junction held 9 bases outside the gene matches. The CDR3 nucleotides read TGTGCCAGCAGTACCCGACTAGCGGGAGTGGGGTACGAGCAGTACTTC. Amino acids: CASSTRLAGVGYEQYF.

The rearrangement links TRBV29-1 to TRBJ1-3, with D hard to call. The CDR3 spans 13 residues. Per the germline V gene, CDR1 is SQVTM and CDR2 is ANQGSEA. Trimming left V 4 bases short and J 5 bases short, with 12 bases between. CDR3 bases: TGCAGCGTTGTCTCCGCCGACCGAAACACCATATATTTT. Translating it yields CSVVSADRNTIYF.

The sample holds a few counts of this clone. The chain carries TRBV2 and TRBJ2-3, with TRBD2 matching 8 bases. This CDR3 comprises 13 residues. V shed 6 bases and J 6 bases; nucleotides not matched to a gene: 5. CDR1 and CDR2 (germline): SNHLY, FYNNEI. CDR3 residues: CASRSSGRDTQYF. The CDR3, as DNA: TGTGCCAGCAGATCTAGCGGGCGGGATACGCAGTATTTT.

V is TRBV14 and J is TRBJ2-1; 8 positions agree with TRBD2. The CDR3 length is 15 residues. Per germline, CDR1 SGHDN and CDR2 FVKESK. Unmatched junction bases numbered 7, after V lost 1 base and J lost 8 bases. The CDR3 DNA sequence: TGTGCCAGCAGCCAAGTGAGCGGGAGTAGGGATGAGCAGTTCTTC. This translates into CASSQVSGSRDEQFF. Based on the CDR3 plus reference TRBV14 and TRBJ2-1, the full variable domain is EAGVTQFPSHSVIEKGQTVTLRCDPISGHDNLYWYRRVMGKEIKFLLHFVKESKQDESGMPNNRFLAERTGGTYSTLKVQPAELEDSGVYFCASSQVSGSRDEQFFGPGTRLTVL.